This T cell receptor (beta chain) was obtained from a study of shared clonotypes between healthy human individuals. Study-level background: The composition of the donors was two women and a few men aged 18 to 49.

CD8 memory was a combination that joined CD45RO+ cells with CCR7-negative CD45RA+ TemRA cells. In its sample, this clone was seen once. Its antigen is not identified. Germline assignment: CDR1 SEHNR and CDR2 FQNEAQ (reference sequence). Trimming cost V 5 bases and J 6 bases; bases outside gene matches: 7. The CDR3 is 16 residues long. Study findings and constraints: Naive subsets generally exceeded memory subsets in estimated richness.

Under the authors' procedure: Filtering differed because ImmunoSEQ produced junction-only sequences that carried no quality scores. TCRdb keeps only in-frame clones here, not all; method: immunoSEQ multiplex PCR. That table furnishes V, J and clone size, whereas the DNA furnished D and trimming. The sample has 600,000 to 750,000 clones; roughly 88% are singletons. The sequencing sample was made of memory CD8+ T cells from PBMCs. Indicated subset: CD45RO+ cells pooled with CCR7-negative TemRA cells. V gene TRBV7-9 combines with J gene TRBJ2-2, with 12 bases lining up with TRBD2. This clonotype was obtained from a man aged 18 to 29 in good health. Some clones in this sample may be carry-over from other donors' samples. Here the CDR3 DNA reads TGTGCCAGCAGCCCGACTAGCGGGAGTCCTCCCGGGGAGCTGTTTTTT. This gives the protein CASSPTSGSPPGELFF.